In its sample, the clone carrying this TCR beta chain was seen once. The assay was immunoSEQ multiplex PCR, and TCRdb's table has in-frame clones only and misses some. The sample includes 180,000 or so clones, about 85% of them seen just once. The sample is drawn from a study of blood T cell repertoires in COVID-19. This clonotype originated in a person in their 70s with COVID-19, enrolled during active disease. The sample taken for sequencing was peripheral blood.

The CDR3 protein is CASRWDRNYGYTF. Here the CDR3 DNA reads TGTGCCAGCAGATGGGACAGGAACTATGGCTACACCTTC. The chain couples TRBV28 to TRBJ1-2; 8 nucleotides align to TRBD1. Germline CDR1 is MDHEN and CDR2 is SYDVKM. This CDR3 spans 13 amino acids. Unmatched junction bases numbered 2, after V lost 6 bases and J lost 2 bases.